This is a list of T cell receptor beta chains from one sample in a study of radiotherapy plus CTLA-4 blockade in lung cancer. Here immunoSEQ multiplex PCR was the method, and the copy in TCRdb shows in-frame clones only, minus some. The sample holds fewer than 100,000 clones; under 85% are singletons and the top ten take 0.82%. The specimen was peripheral blood, collected from a patient treated with radiotherapy plus ipilimumab. These receptors were collected from a human donor with non-small cell lung cancer who had stable disease on radiotherapy plus ipilimumab. Each CDR3 is given with its conserved first and last residue. D genes are given only for firm matches. For some rows the clone size is stated as once, few or many, or as a class when expanded; others skip it.

j_call: TRBJ1-4
d_call: TRBD1
clone_size: NA
v_call: TRBV7-9
cdr3_nt: TGTGCCAGCAGCTTAGCTCCAGGGGGAAGTGAAAAACTGTTTTTT
cdr3_aa: CASSLAPGGSEKLFF

j_call: TRBJ2-7
d_call: NA
clone_size: NA
v_call: TRBV4-1
cdr3_nt: TGCGCCAGCAGCCCATTCGGGATCAGCGATGGGTTCTACGAGCAGTACTTC
cdr3_aa: CASSPFGISDGFYEQYF

j_call: TRBJ2-1
d_call: TRBD2
clone_size: NA
v_call: TRBV5-4
cdr3_nt: TGTGCCAGCAGCCCGACCTCTAGCGGGGTATTCTCCAATGAGCAGTTCTTC
cdr3_aa: CASSPTSSGVFSNEQFF

j_call: TRBJ2-7
d_call: NA
clone_size: NA
v_call: TRBV9
cdr3_nt: TGTGCCAGCAGCCCGGCGGGGAGGCTCTACGAGCAGTACTTC
cdr3_aa: CASSPAGRLYEQYF

j_call: TRBJ2-5
d_call: NA
clone_size: NA
v_call: TRBV5-4
cdr3_nt: TGTGCCAGCAGCTCTCCGGGTACTCAAGAGACCCAGTACTTC
cdr3_aa: CASSSPGTQETQYF

j_call: TRBJ2-2
d_call: TRBD2
clone_size: few
v_call: TRBV11-2
cdr3_nt: TGTGCCAGCAGCTTAGACCGCCCATTAGGACTAGCGGGTAACACCGGGGAGCTGTTTTTT
cdr3_aa: CASSLDRPLGLAGNTGELFF

j_call: TRBJ1-4
d_call: TRBD1
clone_size: NA
v_call: TRBV30
cdr3_nt: TGTGCCTGGAGTTTAGGGGGCGATGAAAAACTGTTTTTT
cdr3_aa: CAWSLGGDEKLFF

j_call: TRBJ1-6
d_call: TRBD1
clone_size: once
v_call: TRBV6-6
cdr3_nt: TGTGCCAGCAGTTATTTACAGGGGAATAATTCACCCCTCCACTTT
cdr3_aa: CASSYLQGNNSPLHF

j_call: TRBJ2-5
d_call: NA
clone_size: NA
v_call: TRBV7-9
cdr3_nt: TGTGCCAGCAGCCCGCCGCAGCACGGGACCCAGTACTTC
cdr3_aa: CASSPPQHGTQYF

j_call: TRBJ2-3
d_call: NA
clone_size: NA
v_call: TRBV5-6
cdr3_nt: TGTGCCAGCAGCCAATCCACGTCCGATACGCAGTATTTT
cdr3_aa: CASSQSTSDTQYF

j_call: TRBJ2-5
d_call: NA
clone_size: NA
v_call: TRBV30
cdr3_nt: TGTGCCTGGAGCCAGGGAACGGTGCAAGAGACCCAGTACTTC
cdr3_aa: CAWSQGTVQETQYF

j_call: TRBJ1-3
d_call: NA
clone_size: once
v_call: TRBV27
cdr3_nt: TGTGCCAGCAGTTTTTCAGGGCCCCCCGAAAACACCATATATTTT
cdr3_aa: CASSFSGPPENTIYF

j_call: TRBJ1-2
d_call: NA
clone_size: few
v_call: TRBV19
cdr3_nt: TGTGCCAGTAGCTCTAATGGGCGTGAGGGCTACACCTTC
cdr3_aa: CASSSNGREGYTF

j_call: TRBJ2-1
d_call: NA
clone_size: NA
v_call: TRBV13
cdr3_nt: TGTGCCAGCAGCTTAGCCACAGGGTTGTATGAGCAGTTCTTC
cdr3_aa: CASSLATGLYEQFF

j_call: TRBJ2-7
d_call: NA
clone_size: NA
v_call: TRBV28
cdr3_nt: TGTGCCAGCAGTTTACCCGACGGGCTGGTCTACGAGCAGTACTTC
cdr3_aa: CASSLPDGLVYEQYF

j_call: TRBJ1-6
d_call: TRBD1
clone_size: NA
v_call: TRBV19
cdr3_nt: TGTGCCAGTAGTCCGGGACAGCCACGCAATTCACCCCTCCACTTT
cdr3_aa: CASSPGQPRNSPLHF

j_call: TRBJ2-5
d_call: TRBD2
clone_size: NA
v_call: TRBV28
cdr3_nt: TGTGCCAGCAGCTCAAGAGCGGGGGCCGCCTTAGAGACCCAGTACTTC
cdr3_aa: CASSSRAGAALETQYF

j_call: TRBJ2-1
d_call: TRBD2
clone_size: NA
v_call: TRBV29-1
cdr3_nt: TGCAGCGTTCAGGTAGCGGGGGGACACTGGGATGAGCAGTTCTTC
cdr3_aa: CSVQVAGGHWDEQFF

j_call: TRBJ2-1
d_call: TRBD2
clone_size: NA
v_call: TRBV6-1
cdr3_nt: TGTGCCAGCAGCCTAGAGGCGGGGGGGGGCAATGAGCAGTTCTTC
cdr3_aa: CASSLEAGGGNEQFF

j_call: TRBJ1-1
d_call: NA
clone_size: once
v_call: TRBV19
cdr3_nt: TGTGCCAGTAGTATAGTTTCGGGGACGAACACTGAAGCTTTCTTT
cdr3_aa: CASSIVSGTNTEAFF

j_call: TRBJ1-1
d_call: TRBD1
clone_size: NA
v_call: TRBV30
cdr3_nt: TGTGCCTGGAGTTGGGACAGGGGCACTGAAGCTTTCTTT
cdr3_aa: CAWSWDRGTEAFF

j_call: TRBJ2-7
d_call: NA
clone_size: once
v_call: TRBV30
cdr3_nt: TGTGCCTGGTCCGGGACCGTTTACGAGCAGTACTTC
cdr3_aa: CAWSGTVYEQYF

j_call: TRBJ1-1
d_call: NA
clone_size: NA
v_call: TRBV30
cdr3_nt: TGTGCCTGGAGCTTATCGTTTGGAGCTGAAGCTTTCTTT
cdr3_aa: CAWSLSFGAEAFF

j_call: TRBJ1-1
d_call: NA
clone_size: few
v_call: TRBV27
cdr3_nt: TGTGCCAGCAGTCCTCGGTCAAACCCGGGGGCTTTCTTT
cdr3_aa: CASSPRSNPGAFF

j_call: TRBJ2-5
d_call: TRBD2
clone_size: NA
v_call: TRBV2
cdr3_nt: TGTGCCAGCCAGCGGACTAGAGGGATGGTACAAGAGACCCAGTACTTC
cdr3_aa: CASQRTRGMVQETQYF

j_call: TRBJ2-1
d_call: TRBD2
clone_size: once
v_call: TRBV7-2
cdr3_nt: TGTGCCAGCAGCAGAACGGGACTAGCGGACCTAAAGGCGGGCAATGAGCAGTTCTTC
cdr3_aa: CASSRTGLADLKAGNEQFF

j_call: TRBJ2-5
d_call: TRBD2
clone_size: NA
v_call: TRBV5-1
cdr3_nt: TGCGCCAGCAGCTTAGCGGGAGTACAAGAGACCCAGTACTTC
cdr3_aa: CASSLAGVQETQYF

j_call: TRBJ2-2
d_call: TRBD1
clone_size: NA
v_call: TRBV18
cdr3_nt: TGTGCCAGCTCAGAGTTCGGCAGGGGGTCCGGGGAGCTGTTTTTT
cdr3_aa: CASSEFGRGSGELFF

j_call: TRBJ1-6
d_call: NA
clone_size: NA
v_call: TRBV27
cdr3_nt: TGTGCCAGCAGTTTATCGAGAGATTCACCCCTCCACTTT
cdr3_aa: CASSLSRDSPLHF

j_call: TRBJ1-2
d_call: TRBD1
clone_size: NA
v_call: TRBV28
cdr3_nt: TGTGCCAGCAGGTACCGACAGGGCATGGGCTACACCTTC
cdr3_aa: CASRYRQGMGYTF

j_call: TRBJ1-1
d_call: NA
clone_size: NA
v_call: TRBV19
cdr3_nt: TGTGCCAGTAGTAGGGCGATATTGAACACTGAAGCTTTCTTT
cdr3_aa: CASSRAILNTEAFF

j_call: TRBJ2-6
d_call: NA
clone_size: NA
v_call: TRBV11-2
cdr3_nt: TGTGCCAGCAGCCAACAGACAGCCGGGGCCAACGTCCTGACTTTC
cdr3_aa: CASSQQTAGANVLTF

j_call: TRBJ2-7
d_call: NA
clone_size: NA
v_call: TRBV27
cdr3_nt: TGTGCCAGCAGTTTAGCAGCGGGTTCTTCGGGGGAGCAGTACTTC
cdr3_aa: CASSLAAGSSGEQYF

j_call: TRBJ2-3
d_call: NA
clone_size: NA
v_call: TRBV7-6
cdr3_nt: TGTGCCAGCAGCTTAGGGGTAGGGTTAGATACGCAGTATTTT
cdr3_aa: CASSLGVGLDTQYF

j_call: TRBJ1-2
d_call: NA
clone_size: NA
v_call: TRBV5-6
cdr3_nt: TGTGCCAGCAGCTTGAATCCAGGGGCAAGCAATGGCTACACCTTC
cdr3_aa: CASSLNPGASNGYTF

j_call: TRBJ2-3
d_call: TRBD1
clone_size: NA
v_call: TRBV5-1
cdr3_nt: TGCGCCAGCAGCTTAGGACAGGGAAATTTGGGCACAGATACGCAGTATTTT
cdr3_aa: CASSLGQGNLGTDTQYF

j_call: TRBJ2-1
d_call: TRBD2
clone_size: once
v_call: TRBV4-1
cdr3_nt: TGCGCCAGCAGCCGGACTAAGGGGCTAGCGGAATACAATGAGCAGTTCTTC
cdr3_aa: CASSRTKGLAEYNEQFF

j_call: TRBJ1-2
d_call: NA
clone_size: medium-sized
v_call: TRBV6-5
cdr3_nt: TGTGCCGCGGGGTCATCCAGTCGTGGCTACACCTTC
cdr3_aa: CAAGSSSRGYTF

j_call: TRBJ2-7
d_call: NA
clone_size: NA
v_call: TRBV4-2
cdr3_nt: TGTGCCAGCAGCCAGGGCCGGGACAACCCCTACGAGCAGTACTTC
cdr3_aa: CASSQGRDNPYEQYF

j_call: TRBJ2-7
d_call: TRBD1
clone_size: NA
v_call: TRBV7-6
cdr3_nt: TGTGCCAGCAGCTTAGAAATGGGACAGGGTTCCTACGAGCAGTACTTC
cdr3_aa: CASSLEMGQGSYEQYF

j_call: TRBJ2-2
d_call: TRBD2
clone_size: few
v_call: TRBV7-2
cdr3_nt: TGTGCCAGCAGCTTCTCGGGGGGATTGAACACCGGGGAGCTGTTTTTT
cdr3_aa: CASSFSGGLNTGELFF

j_call: TRBJ2-2
d_call: TRBD1
clone_size: NA
v_call: TRBV5-6
cdr3_nt: TGTGCCAGCAGCACCGGGACAGGGAATTCCGGGGAGCTGTTTTTT
cdr3_aa: CASSTGTGNSGELFF

j_call: TRBJ2-1
d_call: TRBD2
clone_size: NA
v_call: TRBV5-5
cdr3_nt: TGTGCCAGCAGTCGACTAGCGGGCGGCTCCGCGGGCAATGAGCAGTTCTTC
cdr3_aa: CASSRLAGGSAGNEQFF

j_call: TRBJ1-5
d_call: NA
clone_size: NA
v_call: TRBV28
cdr3_nt: TGTGCCAGCAGTCCCCAAAGGGGGAATCAGCCCCAGCATTTT
cdr3_aa: CASSPQRGNQPQHF

j_call: TRBJ2-2
d_call: NA
clone_size: NA
v_call: TRBV7-3
cdr3_nt: TGTGCCAGTGCGAGGGGTATGGGGACCGGGGAGCTGTTTTTT
cdr3_aa: CASARGMGTGELFF

j_call: TRBJ2-1
d_call: NA
clone_size: NA
v_call: TRBV9
cdr3_nt: TGTGCCAGCAGCCCTCGACACCGGGAATTCAATGAGCAGTTCTTC
cdr3_aa: CASSPRHREFNEQFF

j_call: TRBJ2-1
d_call: TRBD2
clone_size: NA
v_call: TRBV5-6
cdr3_nt: TGTGCCAGCAGCTTTTCCACCGGGACTAGTGCCACCAATGAGCAGTTCTTC
cdr3_aa: CASSFSTGTSATNEQFF

j_call: TRBJ2-7
d_call: NA
clone_size: once
v_call: TRBV21-1
cdr3_nt: TGTGCCAGCAGCTCTTGCGGGGGGGACGATCCGGGCGAGCAGTACTTC
cdr3_aa: CASSSCGGDDPGEQYF

j_call: TRBJ1-1
d_call: TRBD1
clone_size: once
v_call: TRBV5-1
cdr3_nt: TGCGCCAGCAGCTCACAGGGGCACGGCGCTGAAGCTTTCTTT
cdr3_aa: CASSSQGHGAEAFF

j_call: TRBJ2-7
d_call: NA
clone_size: NA
v_call: TRBV5-1
cdr3_nt: TGCGCCAGCAGCTTGGACAGAAGCTACGAGCAGTACTTC
cdr3_aa: CASSLDRSYEQYF

j_call: TRBJ1-5
d_call: NA
clone_size: once
v_call: TRBV19
cdr3_nt: TGTGCCAGTAGTATGGTGGGAAACGGCAATCAGCCCCAGCATTTT
cdr3_aa: CASSMVGNGNQPQHF